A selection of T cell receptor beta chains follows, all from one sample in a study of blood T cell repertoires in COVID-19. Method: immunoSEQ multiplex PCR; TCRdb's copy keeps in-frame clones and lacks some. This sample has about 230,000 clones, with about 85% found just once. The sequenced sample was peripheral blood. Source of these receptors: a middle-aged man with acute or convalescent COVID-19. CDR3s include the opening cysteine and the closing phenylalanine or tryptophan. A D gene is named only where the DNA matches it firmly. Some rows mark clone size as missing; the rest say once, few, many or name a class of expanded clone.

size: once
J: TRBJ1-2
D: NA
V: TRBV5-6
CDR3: CASSYAGRYTF
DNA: TGTGCCAGCAGTTACGCGGGACGCTACACCTTC

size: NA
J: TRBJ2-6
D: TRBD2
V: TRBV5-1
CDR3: CASRSSGSGANVLTF
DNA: TGCGCCAGCCGATCTAGCGGGTCTGGGGCCAACGTCCTGACTTTC

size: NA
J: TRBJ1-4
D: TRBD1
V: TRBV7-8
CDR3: CASSPWGLGDRKFQGTNEKLFF
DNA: TGTGCCAGCAGCCCATGGGGGTTGGGGGACAGAAAGTTTCAGGGCACTAATGAAAAACTGTTTTTT

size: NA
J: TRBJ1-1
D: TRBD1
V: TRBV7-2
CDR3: CASSPGQLNTEAFF
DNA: TGTGCCAGCAGTCCGGGACAGTTAAACACTGAAGCTTTCTTT

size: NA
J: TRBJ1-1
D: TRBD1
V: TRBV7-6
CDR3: CASSPPDRGEGEAFF
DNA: TGTGCCAGCAGCCCCCCGGACAGGGGGGAAGGAGAAGCTTTCTTT

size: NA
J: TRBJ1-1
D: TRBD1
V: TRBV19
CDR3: CASSIQGAGTEAFF
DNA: TGTGCCAGTAGTATCCAGGGGGCTGGTACTGAAGCTTTCTTT

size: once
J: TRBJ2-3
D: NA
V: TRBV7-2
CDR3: CASSLAGGTDTQYF
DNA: TGTGCCAGCAGCTTAGCGGGGGGAACAGATACGCAGTATTTT

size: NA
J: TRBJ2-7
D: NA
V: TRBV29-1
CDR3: CSVEDPQGRYEQYF
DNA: TGCAGCGTTGAAGACCCTCAGGGGCGCTACGAGCAGTACTTC

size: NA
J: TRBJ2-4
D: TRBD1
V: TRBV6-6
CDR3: CASSQGGKENIQYF
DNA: TGTGCCAGTTCACAGGGGGGCAAAGAAAACATTCAGTACTTC

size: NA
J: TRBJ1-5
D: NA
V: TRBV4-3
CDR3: CASSQDSGIEPQHF
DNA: TGCGCCAGCAGCCAAGATTCGGGTATAGAGCCCCAGCATTTT

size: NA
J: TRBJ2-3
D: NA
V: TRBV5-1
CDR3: CASSLGTALSTDTQYF
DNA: TGCGCCAGCAGCTTGGGGACTGCCCTAAGCACAGATACGCAGTATTTT

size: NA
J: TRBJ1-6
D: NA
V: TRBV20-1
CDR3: CSARGGFPLHF
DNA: TGCAGTGCTAGAGGAGGTTTCCCCCTCCACTTT

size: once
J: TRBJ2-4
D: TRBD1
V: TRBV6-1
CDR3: CASSDRGNIQYF
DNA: TGTGCCAGCAGTGACAGGGGGAACATTCAGTACTTC

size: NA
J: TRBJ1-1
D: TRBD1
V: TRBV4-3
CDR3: CASSPGQHNTEAFF
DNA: TGCGCCAGCAGCCCGGGACAGCACAACACTGAAGCTTTCTTT

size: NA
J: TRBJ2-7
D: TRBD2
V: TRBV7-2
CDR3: CASSLAAAGGARGEQYF
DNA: TGTGCCAGCAGCTTAGCGGCCGCGGGGGGCGCCCGAGGGGAGCAGTACTTC

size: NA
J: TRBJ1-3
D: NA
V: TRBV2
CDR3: CASTAQLFSGNTIYF
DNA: TGTGCCAGCACCGCACAGCTCTTCTCTGGAAACACCATATATTTT

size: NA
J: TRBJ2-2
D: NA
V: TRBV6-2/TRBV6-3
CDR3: CASSYGQTNTGELFF
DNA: TGTGCCAGCAGTTATGGGCAGACGAACACCGGGGAGCTGTTTTTT

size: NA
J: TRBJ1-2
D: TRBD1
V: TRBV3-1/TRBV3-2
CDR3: CASSTGQAINYGYTF
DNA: TGTGCCAGCAGTACGGGACAGGCGATTAACTATGGCTACACCTTC

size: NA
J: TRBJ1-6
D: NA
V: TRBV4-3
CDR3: CASSQRQANSPLHF
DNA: TGCGCCAGCAGCCAACGACAGGCAAATTCACCCCTCCACTTT

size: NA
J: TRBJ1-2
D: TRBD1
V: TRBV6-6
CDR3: CATSETGNYGYTF
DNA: TGTGCCACCTCCGAGACAGGGAACTATGGCTACACCTTC

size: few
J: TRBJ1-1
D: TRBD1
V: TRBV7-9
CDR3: CATKTGLGTEAFF
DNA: TGTGCCACAAAGACAGGGCTTGGGACTGAAGCTTTCTTT

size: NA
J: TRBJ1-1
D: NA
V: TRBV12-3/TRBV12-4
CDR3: CASTWGEQVF
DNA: TGTGCCAGCACCTGGGGGGAACAGGTCTTT

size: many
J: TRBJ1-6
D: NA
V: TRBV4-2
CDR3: CASSQGGGPLHF
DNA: TGTGCCAGCAGCCAAGGAGGGGGACCCCTCCACTTT

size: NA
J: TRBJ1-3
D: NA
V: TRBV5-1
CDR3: CASSSGRIGNTIYF
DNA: TGCGCCAGCAGCTCGGGTAGGATTGGAAACACCATATATTTT

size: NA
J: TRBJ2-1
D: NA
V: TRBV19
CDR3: CASSLSAPGWSEQFF
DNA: TGTGCCAGTAGTCTTTCAGCCCCAGGGTGGAGTGAGCAGTTCTTC

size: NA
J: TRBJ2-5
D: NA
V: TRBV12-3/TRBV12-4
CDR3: CASSFRGTETQYF
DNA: TGTGCCAGCAGTTTCCGAGGTACAGAGACCCAGTACTTC